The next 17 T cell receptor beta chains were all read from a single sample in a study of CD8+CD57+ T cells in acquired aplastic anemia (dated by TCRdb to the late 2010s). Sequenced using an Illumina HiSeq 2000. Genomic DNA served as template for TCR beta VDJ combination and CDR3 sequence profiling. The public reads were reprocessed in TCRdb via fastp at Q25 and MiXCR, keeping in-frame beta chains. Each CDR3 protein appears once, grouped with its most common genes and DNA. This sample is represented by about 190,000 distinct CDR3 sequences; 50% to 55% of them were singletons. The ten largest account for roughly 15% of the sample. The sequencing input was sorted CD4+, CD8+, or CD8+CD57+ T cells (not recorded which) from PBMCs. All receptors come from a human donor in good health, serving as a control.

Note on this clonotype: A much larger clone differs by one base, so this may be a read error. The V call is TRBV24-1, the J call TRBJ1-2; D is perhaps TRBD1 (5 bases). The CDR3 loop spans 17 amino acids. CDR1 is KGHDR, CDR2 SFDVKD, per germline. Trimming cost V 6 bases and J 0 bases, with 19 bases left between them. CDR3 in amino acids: CATSFVGRLNSNYGYTF. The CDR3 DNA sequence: TGTGCCACCAGTTTCGTGGGACGGTTGAACTCTAACTATGGCTACACCTTC.

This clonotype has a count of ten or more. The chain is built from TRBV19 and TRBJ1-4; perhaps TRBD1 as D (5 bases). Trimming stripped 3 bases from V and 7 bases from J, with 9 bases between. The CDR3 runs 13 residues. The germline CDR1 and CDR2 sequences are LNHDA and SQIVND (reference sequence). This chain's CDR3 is CASSMGRGEKLFF. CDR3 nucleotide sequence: TGTGCCAGTAGTATGGGGAGGGGTGAAAAACTGTTTTTT.

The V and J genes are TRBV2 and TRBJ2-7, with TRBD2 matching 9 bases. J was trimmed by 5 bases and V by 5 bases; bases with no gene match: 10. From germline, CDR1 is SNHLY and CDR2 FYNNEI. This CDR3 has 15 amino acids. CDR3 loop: CASSLTGLAGNEQYF. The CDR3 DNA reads TGTGCCAGCAGTTTAACAGGCCTAGCGGGGAACGAGCAGTACTTC.

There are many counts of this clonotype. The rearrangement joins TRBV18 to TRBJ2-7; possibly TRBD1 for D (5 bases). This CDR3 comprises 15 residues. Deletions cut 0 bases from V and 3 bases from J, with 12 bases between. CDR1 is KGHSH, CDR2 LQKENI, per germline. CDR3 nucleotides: TGTGCCAGCTCACCACCGGCAGGGCACCGCTACGAGCAGTACTTC. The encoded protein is CASSPPAGHRYEQYF.

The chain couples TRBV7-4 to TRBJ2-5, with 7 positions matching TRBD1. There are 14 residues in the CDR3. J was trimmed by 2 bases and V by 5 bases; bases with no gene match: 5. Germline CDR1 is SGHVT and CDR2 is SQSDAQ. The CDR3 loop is CASSVEGQQETQYF. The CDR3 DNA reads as TGTGCCAGCAGCGTAGAGGGACAGCAAGAGACCCAGTACTTC.

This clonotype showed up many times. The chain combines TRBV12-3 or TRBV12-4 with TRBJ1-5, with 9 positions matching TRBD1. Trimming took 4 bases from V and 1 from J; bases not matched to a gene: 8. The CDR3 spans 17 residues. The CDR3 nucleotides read TGTGCCAGCAGTTCACCCACAGGGGGCGCGAGCAATCAGCCCCAGCATTTT. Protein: CASSSPTGGASNQPQHF.

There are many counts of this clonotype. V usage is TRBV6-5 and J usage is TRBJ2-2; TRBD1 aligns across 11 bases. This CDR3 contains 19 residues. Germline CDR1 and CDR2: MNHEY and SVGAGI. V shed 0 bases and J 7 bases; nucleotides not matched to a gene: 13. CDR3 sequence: CASSYSTSLDRGRDGELFF. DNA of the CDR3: TGTGCCAGCAGTTACTCGACAAGCCTGGACAGGGGGCGCGACGGGGAGCTGTTTTTT.

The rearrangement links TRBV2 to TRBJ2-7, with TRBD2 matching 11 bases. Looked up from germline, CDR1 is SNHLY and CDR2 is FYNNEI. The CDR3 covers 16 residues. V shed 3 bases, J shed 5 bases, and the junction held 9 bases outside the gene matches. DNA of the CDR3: TGTGCCAGCAGTGAGCTTGGTAGCGGGGGGGCCCACGAGCAGTACTTC. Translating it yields CASSELGSGGAHEQYF.

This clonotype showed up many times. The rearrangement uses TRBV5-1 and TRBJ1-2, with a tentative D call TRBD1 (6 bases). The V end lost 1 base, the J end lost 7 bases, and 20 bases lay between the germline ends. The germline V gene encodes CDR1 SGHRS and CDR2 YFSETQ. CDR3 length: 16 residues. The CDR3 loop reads CASSLIGGVGGSGYTF. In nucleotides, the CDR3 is TGCGCCAGCAGCTTGATCGGGGGCGTGGGGGGCTCTGGCTACACCTTC.

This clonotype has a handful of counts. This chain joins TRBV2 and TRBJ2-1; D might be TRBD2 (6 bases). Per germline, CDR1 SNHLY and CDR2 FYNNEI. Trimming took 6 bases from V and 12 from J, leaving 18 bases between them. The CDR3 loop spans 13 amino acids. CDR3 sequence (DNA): TGTGCCAGCAGGTCGGACTACACAGATACGCAGTTCTTC. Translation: CASRSDYTDTQFF.

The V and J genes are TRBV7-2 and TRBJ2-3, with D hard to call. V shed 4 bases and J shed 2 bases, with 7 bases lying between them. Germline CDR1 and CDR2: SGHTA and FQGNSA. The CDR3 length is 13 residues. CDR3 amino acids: CASSSLDTDTQYF. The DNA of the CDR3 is TGTGCCAGCAGCTCTCTAGACACAGATACGCAGTATTTT.

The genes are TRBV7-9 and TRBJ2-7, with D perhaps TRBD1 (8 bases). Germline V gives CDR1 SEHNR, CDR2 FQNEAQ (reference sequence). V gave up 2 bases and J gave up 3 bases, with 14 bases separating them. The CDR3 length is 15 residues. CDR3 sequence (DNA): TGTGCCAGCAGCTTACGCGGGGGACAGGTCTACGAGCAGTACTTC. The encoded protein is CASSLRGGQVYEQYF.

This chain's CDR3 is CASSPTLGYEQYF. In nucleotides, the CDR3 is TGTGCCAGCAGCCCAACGCTAGGGTACGAGCAGTACTTC. The chain uses TRBV9 and TRBJ2-7; D is unclear. V lost 4 bases, J lost 4 bases, and 12 bases lay in between. The CDR3 totals 13 residues. Germline loops: CDR1 SGDLS, CDR2 YYNGEE.

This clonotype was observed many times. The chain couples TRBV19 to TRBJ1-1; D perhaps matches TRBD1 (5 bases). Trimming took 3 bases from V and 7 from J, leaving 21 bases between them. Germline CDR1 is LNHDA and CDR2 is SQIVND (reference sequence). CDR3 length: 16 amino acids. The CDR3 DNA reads TGTGCCAGTAGTATCGGCGCGGTCGGGGGAGCTAATGAAGCTTTCTTT. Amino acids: CASSIGAVGGANEAFF. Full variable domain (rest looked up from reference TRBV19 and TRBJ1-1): DGGITQSPKYLFRKEGQNVTLSCEQNLNHDAMYWYRQDPGQGLRLIYYSQIVNDFQKGDIAEGYSVSREKKESFPLTVTSAQKNPTAFYLCASSIGAVGGANEAFFGQGTRLTVV.

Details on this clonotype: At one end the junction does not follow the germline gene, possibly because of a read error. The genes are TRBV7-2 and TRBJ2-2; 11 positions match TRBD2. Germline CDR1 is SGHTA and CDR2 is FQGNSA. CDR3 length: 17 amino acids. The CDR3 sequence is CASSSRSTSGNTGEPFF. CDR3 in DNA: TGTGCCAGCAGCTCCCGATCGACTAGCGGGAACACCGGGGAGCCGTTTTTT.

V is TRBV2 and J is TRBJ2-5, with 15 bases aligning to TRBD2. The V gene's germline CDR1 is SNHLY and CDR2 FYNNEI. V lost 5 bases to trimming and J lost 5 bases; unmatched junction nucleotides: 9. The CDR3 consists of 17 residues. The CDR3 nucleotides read TGTGCCAGCAGTCCCAGGACTAGCGGGGGGGCCGTGGAGACCCAGTACTTC. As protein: CASSPRTSGGAVETQYF. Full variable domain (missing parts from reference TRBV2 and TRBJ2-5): EPEVTQTPSHQVTQMGQEVILRCVPISNHLYFYWYRQILGQKVEFLVSFYNNEISEKSEIFDDQFSVERPDGSNFTLKIRSTKLEDSAMYFCASSPRTSGGAVETQYFGPGTRLLVL.

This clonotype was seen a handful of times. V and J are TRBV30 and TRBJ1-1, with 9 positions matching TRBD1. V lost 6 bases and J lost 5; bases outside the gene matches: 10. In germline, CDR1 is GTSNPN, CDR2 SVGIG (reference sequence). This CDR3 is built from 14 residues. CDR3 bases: TGTGCCTGCAGCAAACGGGACAGGGAGACTGAAGCTTTCTTT. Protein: CACSKRDRETEAFF.